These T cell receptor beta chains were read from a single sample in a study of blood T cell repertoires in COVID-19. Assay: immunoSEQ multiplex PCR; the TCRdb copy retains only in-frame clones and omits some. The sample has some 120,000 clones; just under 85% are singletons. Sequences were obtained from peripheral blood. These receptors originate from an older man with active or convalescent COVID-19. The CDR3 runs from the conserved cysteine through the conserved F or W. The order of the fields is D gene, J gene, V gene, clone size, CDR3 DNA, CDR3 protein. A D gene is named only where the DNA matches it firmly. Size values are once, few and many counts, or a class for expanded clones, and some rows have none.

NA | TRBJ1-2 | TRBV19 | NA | TGTGCCAGTAGTATTGGAGGGACGGGGATGTCCCTTAACTATGGCTACACCTTC | CASSIGGTGMSLNYGYTF
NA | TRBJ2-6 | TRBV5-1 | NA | TGCGCCAGCAGCTGGACGTTGGAGGTCAACGTCCTGACTTTC | CASSWTLEVNVLTF
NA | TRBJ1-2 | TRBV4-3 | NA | TGCGCCAGCAGCCAAGATGTACAGGGCGTCTATGGCTACACCTTC | CASSQDVQGVYGYTF
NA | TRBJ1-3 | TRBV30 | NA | TGTGCCTGGAGTCCTAGCTCTGGAAACACCATATATTTT | CAWSPSSGNTIYF
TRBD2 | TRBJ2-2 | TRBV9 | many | TGTGCCAGCAGCGTATCGACTAGCGGGACCGGGGAGCTGTTTTTT | CASSVSTSGTGELFF
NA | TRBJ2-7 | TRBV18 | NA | TGTGCCAGCTCACCAGGGGGCGGGAGCGCCTACGAGCAGTACTTC | CASSPGGGSAYEQYF
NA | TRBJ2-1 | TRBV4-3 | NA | TGCGCCAGCAGCTTCGGAGTAGGCTCCTACAATGAGCAGTTCTTC | CASSFGVGSYNEQFF
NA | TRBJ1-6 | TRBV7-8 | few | TGTGCCAGCAGCTTACCCGGGGCGGGGGATAATTCACCCCTCCACTTT | CASSLPGAGDNSPLHF
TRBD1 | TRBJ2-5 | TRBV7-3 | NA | TGTGCCAGCAGCCCCACAGGGACAGCACAAGAGACCCAGTACTTC | CASSPTGTAQETQYF
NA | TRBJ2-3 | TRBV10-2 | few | TGCGCCAGCAGGGAGGGGCCCACAGATACGCAGTATTTT | CASREGPTDTQYF
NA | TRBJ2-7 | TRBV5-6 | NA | TGTGCCAGCAGCTTGGGATTATCGGGGTACGAGCAGTACTTC | CASSLGLSGYEQYF
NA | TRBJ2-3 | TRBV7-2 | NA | TGTGCCAGCGTGGGGGGGCCTATAAGCACAGATACGCAGTATTTT | CASVGGPISTDTQYF
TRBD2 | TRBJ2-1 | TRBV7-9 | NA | TGTGCCAGCAGCAAGAGCGGGGCCTCCTACAATGAGCAGTTCTTC | CASSKSGASYNEQFF
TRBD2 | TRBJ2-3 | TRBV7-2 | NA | TGTGCCAGCAGCTTAGAGGTCGGGGGGTGGCAAGATACGCAGTATTTT | CASSLEVGGWQDTQYF
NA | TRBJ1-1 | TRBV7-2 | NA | TGTGCCAGTAGCTTACAGGGTGCGAACACTGAAGCTTTCTTT | CASSLQGANTEAFF
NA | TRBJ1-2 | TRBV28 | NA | TGTGCCAGCAGTCCCGGGACTGCCACCTCCAACTATGGCTACACCTTC | CASSPGTATSNYGYTF
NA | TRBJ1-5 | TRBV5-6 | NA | TGTGCCAGCAGCTTGACAGGGTCCTACAATCAGCCCCAGCATTTT | CASSLTGSYNQPQHF
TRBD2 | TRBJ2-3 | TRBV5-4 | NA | TGTGCCAGCGCTCTATCGACTAGCCCCACAGATACGCAGTATTTT | CASALSTSPTDTQYF
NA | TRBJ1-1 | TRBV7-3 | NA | TGTGCCAGCAGCCCGCAACCCGCGGGGGCAGTGAACACTGAAGCTTTCTTT | CASSPQPAGAVNTEAFF
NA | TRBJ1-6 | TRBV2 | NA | TGTGCCAGCAAAACTGATCATAATTCACCCCTCCACTTT | CASKTDHNSPLHF
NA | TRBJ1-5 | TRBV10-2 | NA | TGCGCCAGCAGCGCCGGGACGAAGGGGGAGCCCCAGCATTTT | CASSAGTKGEPQHF
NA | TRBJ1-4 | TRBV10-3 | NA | TGTGCCATCAGTACAGGGTGGGATGAAAAACTGTTTTTT | CAISTGWDEKLFF